This TCR beta chain came from a study of read filtering for tumor transcriptome and immune sequencing. As for the study in general: Patients were 17 male and approximately 14 female, mean age 65.9 years, range 47 to 80. Study observations and caveats: Even smaller IR-seq throughput identified most shared clonotypes. Without single-read clonotypes, shared clonotype proportions correlated more between IR-seq and RNA-seq.

Molecular barcoded adaptors covering alpha/delta and beta/gamma chains were used on approximately 440 ng RNA. TCRdb reanalysed the reads using MiXCR and keeps one entry per CDR3 protein. The repertoire holds 35,000 to 40,000 distinct CDR3 sequences, around 15% seen once, with less than 35% in the top ten. In its sample, this clonotype was seen once. Its antigen is not identified. A much larger clone sits a single nucleotide away, making a read error possible. The CDR3 runs 17 residues. The germline CDR1 and CDR2 sequences are WSHSY and SAAADI. The V gene is TRBV10-2, the J gene TRBJ2-3, with a possible D match to TRBD2 (5 bases). Sequencing was done on a sample of a population of CD138-negative cells sorted from bone marrow. This receptor was obtained from a donor at least 40 years old with multiple myeloma. The CDR3 coding sequence is TGCGCCAGCAGTTCACCCCCTGGGAGCGGTAGCACAGATGCGCAGTATTTT. As protein: CASSSPPGSGSTDAQYF.